The 29 T cell receptor beta chains presented below share a single source sample, sequenced in a study of T cell responses to AZD1222 COVID-19 vaccine. TCRdb's copy holds only in-frame clones and misses some; the assay was immunoSEQ multiplex PCR. The sample yields roughly 180,000 clones, around 90% seen once. The material sequenced was peripheral blood, taken on day 0 of AZD1222 vaccination. These receptors were taken from an adult in good health.

V is TRBV18 and J is TRBJ2-1; tentatively, D is TRBD1 (6 bases). The CDR3 consists of 14 residues. V dropped 3 bases and J dropped 5 bases, with 11 bases sitting between them. Germline assignment: CDR1 KGHSH and CDR2 LQKENI. The CDR3 spells CASSPPGAHNEQFF. The CDR3, as DNA: TGTGCCAGCTCACCGCCAGGGGCCCACAATGAGCAGTTCTTC.

The chain couples TRBV14 to TRBJ1-2; D unclear. The CDR3 length is 12 residues. Per the germline V gene, CDR1 is SGHDN and CDR2 is FVKESK. V lost 4 bases, J lost 4 bases, and 7 bases lay in between. CDR3 amino acids: CASSRSSYGYTF. The CDR3 coding sequence is TGTGCCAGCAGCCGGTCCAGCTATGGCTACACCTTC. Full variable domain (remainder filled in from reference TRBV14 and TRBJ1-2): EAGVTQFPSHSVIEKGQTVTLRCDPISGHDNLYWYRRVMGKEIKFLLHFVKESKQDESGMPNNRFLAERTGGTYSTLKVQPAELEDSGVYFCASSRSSYGYTFGSGTRLTVV.

CDR3 nucleotide sequence: TGTGCCATCAGTGAAGGGACAGGGGACACTGAAGCTTTCTTT. This sequence encodes CAISEGTGDTEAFF. V gene TRBV10-3 combines with J gene TRBJ1-1; TRBD1 matches at 10 bases. J gave up 3 bases and V 3 bases, and 1 base lay outside the gene matches. Germline CDR1 ENHRY, CDR2 SYGVKD. This CDR3 has 14 residues.

The gene calls are TRBV28 and TRBJ2-1; 9 bases agree with TRBD2. The CDR3 is 16 amino acids. In germline, CDR1 is MDHEN, CDR2 SYDVKM. Unmatched junction bases numbered 8, after V lost 2 bases and J lost 6 bases. CDR3 amino acids: CASSLDGGGRGNEQFF. CDR3 in DNA: TGTGCCAGCAGTTTAGACGGCGGCGGGAGGGGCAATGAGCAGTTCTTC.

This sequence joins TRBV11-2 and TRBJ2-7; 9 bases agree with TRBD1. Germline CDR1 and CDR2: SGHAT and FQNNGV. The V segment lost 5 bases and the J segment 3 bases; nucleotides outside the gene matches: 5. The CDR3 covers 14 residues. CDR3 nucleotides: TGTGCCAGCAGCCACCGGGACAGGGACTACGAGCAGTACTTC. Translating gives CASSHRDRDYEQYF.

This clone was seen more than once but under ten times. This sequence joins TRBV12-3 or TRBV12-4 and TRBJ1-2; TRBD1 is a possible D gene (5 bases). The germline V and J ends were trimmed by 5 bases and 9 bases, with 16 bases remaining between them. The CDR3 covers 13 residues. CDR3 DNA sequence: TGTGCCAGCAGTCCCAGCCTCCAGGGACGCTACACCTTC. Its protein product is CASSPSLQGRYTF.

The chain carries TRBV30 and TRBJ1-6; D may be TRBD1 (5 bases). Germline CDR1 GTSNPN, CDR2 SVGIG (reference sequence). The CDR3 has 14 amino acids. With 3 bases removed from V and 7 bases from J, the gap between germline ends came to 13 bases. As DNA, the CDR3 is TGTGCCTGGAGCGTCCCGGGACGCAATTCACCCCTCCACTTT. It codes for CAWSVPGRNSPLHF. Full variable domain (missing parts from reference TRBV30 and TRBJ1-6): SQTIHQWPATLVQPVGSPLSLECTVEGTSNPNLYWYRQAAGRGLQLLFYSVGIGQISSEVPQNLSASRPQDRQFILSSKKLLLSDSGFYLCAWSVPGRNSPLHFGNGTRLTVT.

This clone was seen a few times. This chain joins TRBV5-4 and TRBJ2-5, with D uncertain. V shed 4 bases and J shed 5 bases, with 15 bases lying between them. Germline V gene sequence: CDR1 SGHNT, CDR2 YYREEE (reference sequence). The CDR3 sequence is 14 residues long. CDR3 coding DNA: TGTGCCAGCAGCCTGACTGGCGTCTGGGAGACCCAGTACTTC. Amino acid sequence: CASSLTGVWETQYF.

CDR3 in DNA: TGTGCCAGCTCACCATCCACAAGAAACTATGGCTACACCTTC. Its protein product is CASSPSTRNYGYTF. The rearrangement uses TRBV18 and TRBJ1-2; D is unresolved. The CDR3 sequence is 14 residues long. V lost 2 bases to trimming and J lost 2 bases, with 9 bases between them. The germline gives CDR1 KGHSH, CDR2 LQKENI.

The chain is built from TRBV30 and TRBJ2-1, with 7 bases fitting TRBD2. Germline CDR1 GTSNPN, CDR2 SVGIG (reference sequence). With 0 bases clipped from V and 5 bases from J, the junction kept 1 base outside the gene matches. The CDR3 contains 13 residues. CDR3 amino acids: CAWSVSGNNEQFF. The CDR3 DNA is TGTGCCTGGAGTGTAAGCGGGAACAATGAGCAGTTCTTC.

CDR3: CASLGVAYGYTF. DNA for the CDR3: TGTGCCAGCCTGGGGGTGGCCTATGGCTACACCTTC. The chain is built from TRBV12-3 or TRBV12-4 and TRBJ1-2; weak D call: TRBD1 (5 bases). The CDR3 is made up of 12 amino acids. The V end was cut by 8 bases, the J end by 4 bases, with 11 bases between.

The chain has TRBV19 and TRBJ2-6; TRBD1 aligns across 9 bases. CDR1 and CDR2 (germline): LNHDA, SQIVND (reference sequence). V lost 4 bases and J lost 0; bases outside the gene matches: 7. This CDR3 region has 18 residues. The CDR3 here is CASSRTGGARSGANVLTF. The CDR3 coding sequence is TGTGCCAGTAGTAGAACAGGGGGCGCGCGCTCTGGGGCCAACGTCCTGACTTTC.

The chain uses TRBV6-1 and TRBJ2-3; the match to TRBD1 covers 8 bases. Germline V gives CDR1 MNHNS, CDR2 SASEGT. This CDR3 region has 14 residues. V lost 5 bases, J lost 2 bases, and 3 bases stayed unmatched. The CDR3 reads CASSSDRDTDTQYF. The CDR3 region has the DNA TGTGCCAGCAGTTCGGACAGGGACACAGATACGCAGTATTTT.

The chain links TRBV19 to TRBJ2-6; D is ambiguous. This CDR3 has 15 amino acids. Germline V gene lookup returns CDR1 LNHDA and CDR2 SQIVND (reference sequence). The ends were cut back, 3 bases at V and 2 bases at J, with 8 bases in the middle. CDR3 nucleotide sequence: TGTGCCAGTAGTATCGCCCCCCCTGGGGCCAACGTCCTGACTTTC. Translating it yields CASSIAPPGANVLTF. The full variable domain, its missing parts supplied by reference TRBV19 and TRBJ2-6, is DGGITQSPKYLFRKEGQNVTLSCEQNLNHDAMYWYRQDPGQGLRLIYYSQIVNDFQKGDIAEGYSVSREKKESFPLTVTSAQKNPTAFYLCASSIAPPGANVLTFGAGSRLTVL.

This chain joins TRBV6-1 and TRBJ1-1; 7 positions agree with TRBD1. In germline, CDR1 is MNHNS, CDR2 SASEGT. V dropped 2 bases and J dropped 4; count of bases not matched to a gene: 7. CDR3 length equals 15 residues. For the CDR3, the DNA is TGTGCCAGCAGTGAACGACAGGGTCGCGGCACTGAAGCTTTCTTT. Protein product: CASSERQGRGTEAFF.

The chain has TRBV7-2 and TRBJ2-3, with a tentative D call TRBD2 (5 bases). Germline V gene data show CDR1 as SGHTA and CDR2 as FQGNSA. V shed 4 bases and J shed 8 bases, with 16 bases lying between them. The CDR3 has 14 amino acids. DNA for the CDR3: TGTGCCAGCAGCTCCCCCGGGGTAGGGCTTACGCAGTATTTT. Protein sequence: CASSSPGVGLTQYF.

This chain joins TRBV7-9 and TRBJ1-2; D gene unclear. CDR3 length: 17 amino acids. Germline assignment: CDR1 SEHNR and CDR2 FQNEAQ (reference sequence). Trimming cost V 6 bases and J 0 bases, with 20 bases left between them. The CDR3 sequence is CASRPLMRGRSNYGYTF. DNA for the CDR3: TGTGCCAGCAGGCCGTTAATGAGAGGGCGGTCTAACTATGGCTACACCTTC.

This rearrangement joins TRBV30 to TRBJ1-1, with no clear D. This CDR3 spans 14 amino acids. Germline loops: CDR1 GTSNPN, CDR2 SVGIG (reference sequence). DNA for the CDR3: TGTGCGACCCTGAAGACGTTTAACGACCCTGAAGCTTTCTTT. Protein sequence: CATLKTFNDPEAFF.

The chain couples TRBV5-3 to TRBJ1-1; 9 bases map to TRBD1. TRBV5-3 is reported as an ORF; its role is uncertain. The CDR3 length is 15 residues. V shed 4 bases and J 7 bases; nucleotides not matched to a gene: 11. CDR3 region: CARSPAGQGPNEAFF. The CDR3 coding sequence is TGTGCCAGAAGCCCCGCCGGACAGGGGCCAAATGAAGCTTTCTTT.

The V call is TRBV9, the J call TRBJ2-1; 10 bases agree with TRBD2. This CDR3 contains 16 residues. V lost 2 bases and J lost 6; bases outside the gene matches: 8. Germline V gene sequence: CDR1 SGDLS, CDR2 YYNGEE. CDR3 region: CASSVSLAGVSNEQFF. The CDR3, as DNA: TGTGCCAGCAGCGTCTCGCTAGCGGGAGTTAGCAATGAGCAGTTCTTC.

The rearrangement joins TRBV7-8 to TRBJ2-1, with 8 bases identical to TRBD1. V was clipped by 4 bases and J by 5 bases; unmatched bases: 4. Germline CDR1 reads SGHVS; CDR2 reads FQNEAQ. The CDR3 is 14 amino acids. CDR3 sequence (DNA): TGTGCCAGCAGCTCGTACAGGGGGGACAATGAGCAGTTCTTC. Its translation is CASSSYRGDNEQFF.

The chain uses TRBV7-3 and TRBJ2-7; 9 bases are a match to TRBD1. CDR1 and CDR2 (germline): SGHTA, FQGTGA. This CDR3 is 13 amino acids long. Trimming cost V 5 bases and J 4 bases; bases outside gene matches: 3. This chain's CDR3 is CASSAGTGYEQYF. As DNA, the CDR3 is TGTGCCAGCAGCGCCGGGACAGGGTACGAGCAGTACTTC.

The chain has TRBV18 and TRBJ2-7; D gene ambiguous. Germline V gene lookup returns CDR1 KGHSH and CDR2 LQKENI. CDR3 size: 13 residues. With 0 bases removed from V and 0 bases from J, the gap between germline ends came to 3 bases. This CDR3 reads CASSPPVSYEQYF. The CDR3 DNA is TGTGCCAGCTCACCACCGGTCTCCTACGAGCAGTACTTC.

CDR3 sequence: CASSLGTSVYEQYF. CDR3 nucleotide sequence: TGTGCCAGCAGCTTAGGGACTAGCGTCTACGAGCAGTACTTC. The rearrangement joins TRBV11-2 to TRBJ2-7, with TRBD2 matching over 9 bases. In germline, CDR1 is SGHAT, CDR2 FQNNGV. CDR3 size: 14 residues. The trim removed 1 base at V and 3 bases at J, leaving 1 base unmatched. Full variable domain (missing parts from reference TRBV11-2 and TRBJ2-7): EAGVAQSPRYKIIEKRQSVAFWCNPISGHATLYWYQQILGQGPKLLIQFQNNGVVDDSQLPKDRFSAERLKGVDSTLKIQPAKLEDSAVYLCASSLGTSVYEQYFGPGTRLTVT.

The chain employs TRBV29-1 and TRBJ1-3; perhaps TRBD1 as D (5 bases). The V end lost 4 bases, the J end lost 0 bases, and 7 bases lay between the germline ends. CDR1 SQVTM and CDR2 ANQGSEA come from the germline V gene. This CDR3 is 13 amino acids long. The CDR3 sequence: CSVADSSGNTIYF. The CDR3 DNA reads TGCAGCGTTGCAGACAGCTCTGGAAACACCATATATTTT.

In DNA form, the CDR3 reads TGTGCCAGCAGTAAGGGAAATAGCAATCAGCCCCAGCATTTT. Its translation: CASSKGNSNQPQHF. The rearrangement links TRBV6-5 to TRBJ1-5; D is ambiguous. CDR3 size: 14 residues. Trimming left V 5 bases short and J 0 bases short, with 8 bases between. The germline gives CDR1 MNHEY, CDR2 SVGAGI.

The V and J genes are TRBV19 and TRBJ2-7; TRBD2 agrees at 7 bases. CDR1 LNHDA and CDR2 SQIVND come from the germline V gene (reference sequence). The length of the CDR3 is 14 residues. V shed 7 bases and J 6 bases; nucleotides not matched to a gene: 12. CDR3 nucleotides: TGTGCCAGTACTTTCCGGCTCTGGGGGGGCGAGCAGTACTTC. Translating it yields CASTFRLWGGEQYF.

This sequence joins TRBV6-6 and TRBJ2-1; 8 nucleotides agree with TRBD2. With 5 bases clipped from V and 6 bases from J, the junction kept 15 bases outside the gene matches. CDR1 is MNHNY, CDR2 SVGAGI, per germline (reference sequence). CDR3 length: 17 amino acids. The CDR3 nucleotides read TGTGCCAGCAGTCCCCTGGCGGGAGGCCAAGGGGGCAATGAGCAGTTCTTC. Translation gives CASSPLAGGQGGNEQFF.

The chain uses TRBV19 and TRBJ1-3; 9 nucleotides match TRBD1. Germline CDR1 is LNHDA and CDR2 is SQIVND (reference sequence). V shed 7 bases and J 2 bases; nucleotides not matched to a gene: 3. This CDR3 contains 14 residues. The CDR3 loop reads CASIRTGAGNTIYF. CDR3 coding DNA: TGTGCCAGTATACGGACAGGGGCTGGAAACACCATATATTTT.